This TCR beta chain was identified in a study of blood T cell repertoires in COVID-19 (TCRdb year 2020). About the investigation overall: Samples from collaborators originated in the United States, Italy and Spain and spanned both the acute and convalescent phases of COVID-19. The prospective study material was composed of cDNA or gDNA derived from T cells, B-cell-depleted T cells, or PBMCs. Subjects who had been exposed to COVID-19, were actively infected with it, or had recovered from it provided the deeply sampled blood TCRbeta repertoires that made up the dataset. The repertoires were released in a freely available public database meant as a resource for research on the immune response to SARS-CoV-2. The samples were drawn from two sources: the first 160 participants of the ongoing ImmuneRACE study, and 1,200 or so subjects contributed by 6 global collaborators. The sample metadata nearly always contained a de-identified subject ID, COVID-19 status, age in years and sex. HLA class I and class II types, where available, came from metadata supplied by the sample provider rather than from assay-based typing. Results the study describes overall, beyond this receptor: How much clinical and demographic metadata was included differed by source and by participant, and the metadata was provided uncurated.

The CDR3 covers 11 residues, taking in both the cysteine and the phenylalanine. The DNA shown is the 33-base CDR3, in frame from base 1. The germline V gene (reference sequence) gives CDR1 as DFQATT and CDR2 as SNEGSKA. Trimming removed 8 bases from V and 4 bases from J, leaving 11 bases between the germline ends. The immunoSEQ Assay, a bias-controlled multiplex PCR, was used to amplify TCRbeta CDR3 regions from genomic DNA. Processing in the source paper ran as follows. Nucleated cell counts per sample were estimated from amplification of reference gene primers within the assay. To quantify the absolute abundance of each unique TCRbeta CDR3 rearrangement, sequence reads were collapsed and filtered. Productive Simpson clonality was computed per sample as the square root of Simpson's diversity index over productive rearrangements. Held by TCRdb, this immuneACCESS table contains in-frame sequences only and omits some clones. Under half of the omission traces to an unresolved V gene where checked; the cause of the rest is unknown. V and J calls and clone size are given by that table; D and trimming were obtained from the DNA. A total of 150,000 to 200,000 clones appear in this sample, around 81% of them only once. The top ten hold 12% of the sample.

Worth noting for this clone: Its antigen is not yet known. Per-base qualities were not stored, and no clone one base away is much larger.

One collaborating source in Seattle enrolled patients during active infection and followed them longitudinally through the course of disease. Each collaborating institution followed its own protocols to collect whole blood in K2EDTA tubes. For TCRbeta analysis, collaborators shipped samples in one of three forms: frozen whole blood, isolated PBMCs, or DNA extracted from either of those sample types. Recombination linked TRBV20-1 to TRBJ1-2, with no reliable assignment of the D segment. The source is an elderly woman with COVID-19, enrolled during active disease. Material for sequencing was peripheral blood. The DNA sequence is TGCAGTCTTGACAACGGCTATGGCTACACCTTC. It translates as CSLDNGYGYTF.